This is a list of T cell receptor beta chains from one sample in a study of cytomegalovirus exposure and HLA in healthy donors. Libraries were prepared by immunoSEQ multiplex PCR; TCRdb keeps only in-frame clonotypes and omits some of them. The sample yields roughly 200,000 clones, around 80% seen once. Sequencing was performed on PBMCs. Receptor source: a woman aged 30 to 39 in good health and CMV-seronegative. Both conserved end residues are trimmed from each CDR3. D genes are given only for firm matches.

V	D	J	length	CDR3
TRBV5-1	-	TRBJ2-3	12	ASSLTGWPDTQY
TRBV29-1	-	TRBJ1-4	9	SVRDGEKLF
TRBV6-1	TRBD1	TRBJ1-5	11	ATRTGGNQPQH
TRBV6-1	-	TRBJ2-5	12	ASSVGRQKETQY
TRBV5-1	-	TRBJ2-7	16	ASSLSFSGTTSRDEQY
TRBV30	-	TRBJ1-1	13	AWYHPRSAVTEAF
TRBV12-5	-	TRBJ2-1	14	ASGLVSGGTYNEQF
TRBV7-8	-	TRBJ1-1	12	ASSLISGNTEAF
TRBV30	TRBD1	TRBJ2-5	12	AWGAGGAWGTQY
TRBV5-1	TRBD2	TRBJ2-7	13	ASSLGAGAPYEQY
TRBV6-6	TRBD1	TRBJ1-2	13	ASTVTTGDNYGYT
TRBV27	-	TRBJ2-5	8	ASGRQIQY
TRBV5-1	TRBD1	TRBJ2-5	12	ASSPGTAKETQY
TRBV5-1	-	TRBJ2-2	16	ASSLRGLQNANTGELF
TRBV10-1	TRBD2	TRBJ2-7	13	ASRKLAGEAYEQY
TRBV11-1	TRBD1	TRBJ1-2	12	ASSLRGDHYGYT
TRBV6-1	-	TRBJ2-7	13	ASSEGMTDVYEQY
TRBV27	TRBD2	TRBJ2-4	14	ASSVLAALAKNIQY
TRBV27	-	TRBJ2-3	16	ASSKTPPTGHNTDTQY
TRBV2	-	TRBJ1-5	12	ASSETGSNQPQH
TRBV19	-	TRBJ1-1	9	ANPGDTEAF
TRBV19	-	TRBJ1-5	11	ASSPLGLPPQH